The 2 T cell receptor beta chains below come from one sample, sequenced in a study of blood T cell repertoires in COVID-19. The method was immunoSEQ multiplex PCR; TCRdb's version includes in-frame clones alone and lacks a portion of them. This table holds around 220,000 clones, around 90% found once. The source material was PBMCs or T cells enriched from blood (not recorded which). These receptors were taken from a woman between 45 and 60 years old with acute COVID-19.

This chain uses TRBV10-3 with TRBJ2-4; D perhaps matches TRBD2 (5 bases). Trimming took 4 bases from V and 7 from J, leaving 20 bases between them. Germline assignment: CDR1 ENHRY and CDR2 SYGVKD. The CDR3 has 16 amino acids. The CDR3 DNA follows: TGTGCCATCAGTGGCCGTCGGGGTGTTGCGTGGAACATTCAGTACTTC. It specifies CAISGRRGVAWNIQYF.

The chain is built from TRBV9 and TRBJ2-7; the D gene is possibly TRBD2 (6 bases). CDR1 and CDR2 from the germline V gene are SGDLS and YYNGEE. V was shortened by 0 bases and J by 0 bases, with 10 bases between the two germline ends. There are 15 residues in the CDR3. CDR3 region: CASSVGTTDSYEQYF. In DNA form, the CDR3 reads TGTGCCAGCAGCGTAGGGACTACTGACTCCTACGAGCAGTACTTC.